One and the same sample provided the 18 T cell receptor beta chains below, sequenced in a study of T-cell reconstitution after alpha-beta-depleted transplantation in children. The TCRbeta library incorporated unique molecular identifiers. In TCRdb, the PCR reads were re-called with MiXCR into one record per CDR3 protein. The data hold about 90,000 distinct CDR3 sequences, with 6.5% to 8.5% observed a single time. The sample here was PBMCs from the stem cell graft donor, taken from the stem cell graft. Receptor source: a human donor who donated a stem cell graft to a child with congenital amegakaryocytic thrombocytopenia.

This clonotype was found many times. The rearrangement links TRBV29-1 to TRBJ1-1, with TRBD1 as a possible D gene (5 bases). Trimming removed 7 bases at V and 3 bases at J, with 9 bases between. In germline, CDR1 is SQVTM, CDR2 ANQGSEA. This CDR3 region has 11 residues. The CDR3 is CSAGTYTEAFF. CDR3 coding DNA: TGCAGCGCCGGGACTTACACTGAAGCTTTCTTT.

This clonotype was counted ten times or more. The rearrangement joins TRBV6-1 to TRBJ2-3, with a tentative D call TRBD2 (6 bases). The length of the CDR3 is 15 residues. Trimming shortened V by 5 bases and J by 2 bases, and 14 bases separated the two germline ends. Per the germline V gene, CDR1 is MNHNS and CDR2 is SASEGT. CDR3 DNA sequence: TGTGCCAGCAGTCGAGCGGGTCTATTCACAGATACGCAGTATTTT. Amino acids: CASSRAGLFTDTQYF.

This clonotype appeared many times. CDR3 protein: CASRRESLGGSPLHF. The CDR3 nucleotides read TGTGCCAGCAGGCGCGAGTCCCTTGGAGGTTCACCCCTCCACTTT. This chain joins TRBV6-5 and TRBJ1-6; no clear D gene. The CDR3 has 15 residues. CDR1 is MNHEY, CDR2 SVGAGI, per germline. V was clipped by 6 bases and J by 9 bases, with 18 bases between them.

This clonotype was seen at least ten times. The chain links TRBV28 to TRBJ1-1; D not resolved. The CDR3 is 13 residues long. Germline CDR1 MDHEN, CDR2 SYDVKM. The germline V and J ends were trimmed by 6 bases and 11 bases, with 19 bases remaining between them. The CDR3 loop is CASSPPPLKVAFF. CDR3 nucleotides: TGTGCCAGCAGCCCACCCCCCTTAAAGGTTGCTTTCTTT.

This clonotype was seen repeatedly, ten times or more. The V and J genes are TRBV28 and TRBJ1-5; a weak D match, TRBD1 (5 bases). Germline-derived CDR1 and CDR2 are MDHEN and SYDVKM. V was cut by 5 bases and J by 5 bases, with 13 bases left in between. This CDR3 region has 14 residues. Here the CDR3 reads CASSSRVGHQPQHF. In DNA, the CDR3 is TGTGCCAGCAGTAGCAGGGTAGGGCATCAGCCCCAGCATTTT.

This clonotype was detected only a few times. The rearrangement joins TRBV18 to TRBJ1-6; 7 bases are shared with TRBD1. The CDR3 has 15 residues. Germline V gene data show CDR1 as KGHSH and CDR2 as LQKENI. V lost 5 bases to trimming and J lost 10 bases; unmatched junction nucleotides: 11. The CDR3 region has the DNA TGTGCCAGCTCATCCCGGGACAGAGGGGGATCACCCCTCCACTTT. Translated: CASSSRDRGGSPLHF.

In its sample, this clonotype was seen many times. The rearrangement links TRBV15 to TRBJ2-1, with 8 bases that match TRBD1. This CDR3 region has 17 residues. V was pared by 6 bases and J by 4 bases, with 14 bases of the junction left unmatched. In germline, CDR1 is LNHNV, CDR2 YYDKDF (reference sequence). The CDR3, as DNA: TGTGCCACCAGTCCCCGGCAGGGGGCTTCTACGTACAATGAGCAGTTCTTC. It encodes CATSPRQGASTYNEQFF. The variable domain in full, with the rest retrieved from reference TRBV15 and TRBJ2-1, is DAMVIQNPRYQVTQFGKPVTLSCSQTLNHNVMYWYQQKSSQAPKLLFHYYDKDFNNEADTPDNFQSRRPNTSFCFLDIRSPGLGDTAMYLCATSPRQGASTYNEQFFGPGTRLTVL.

At least ten counts were recorded for this clonotype. The rearrangement joins TRBV12-3 or TRBV12-4 to TRBJ1-5, with TRBD1 as a possible D gene (6 bases). Trimming took off 7 bases at V and 9 bases at J, with 13 bases between the two ends. The CDR3 is made up of 12 amino acids. The chain's CDR3 is CASKTSGVPQHF. DNA for the CDR3: TGTGCCAGCAAGACCTCAGGGGTGCCCCAGCATTTT.

This clonotype was detected ten times or more. V usage is TRBV6-6 and J usage is TRBJ1-2, with D tentatively TRBD1 (5 bases). The V end was cut by 0 bases, the J end by 8 bases, with 10 bases between. Germline-derived CDR1 and CDR2 are MNHNY and SVGAGI (reference sequence). The CDR3 totals 13 residues. CDR3 amino acids: CASSYSSGSGYTF. CDR3 coding DNA: TGTGCCAGCAGTTACTCGTCAGGGAGCGGCTACACCTTC.

The sample holds many counts of this clonotype. The chain carries TRBV20-1 and TRBJ2-3; D is undetermined. Germline assignment: CDR1 DFQATT and CDR2 SNEGSKA (reference sequence). V lost 6 bases and J 2 bases, leaving 12 bases between the germline ends. The CDR3 is 13 amino acids. The CDR3, as DNA: TGCAGTGCCATCGGGTCCTCCACAGATACGCAGTATTTT. It is translated as CSAIGSSTDTQYF.

The table lists this clonotype with many counts. This sequence joins TRBV20-1 and TRBJ1-1, with D possibly being TRBD1 (5 bases). The germline V gene has CDR1 DFQATT and CDR2 SNEGSKA (reference sequence). The CDR3 spans 17 residues. V gave up 3 bases and J gave up 0 bases, with 20 bases separating them. The CDR3 nucleotides read TGCAGTGCTAGCCCGGGGACCCGATTTGGGATGAACACTGAAGCTTTCTTT. Its translation: CSASPGTRFGMNTEAFF.

This clonotype occurred many times. The V call is TRBV7-8, the J call TRBJ2-3; unclear D gene. V lost 2 bases to trimming and J lost 1 base, with 10 bases between them. The CDR3 loop spans 15 amino acids. Germline loops: CDR1 SGHVS, CDR2 FQNEAQ. The CDR3 DNA sequence: TGTGCCAGCAGCTTACACAGCGTTGGCACAGATACGCAGTATTTT. Protein product: CASSLHSVGTDTQYF.

This clonotype has a count of ten or more. The chain couples TRBV5-6 to TRBJ1-2, with a possible D match to TRBD1 (6 bases). V lost 4 bases, J lost 1 base, and 17 bases lay in between. The CDR3 sequence is 16 residues long. The germline V gene encodes CDR1 SGHDT and CDR2 YYEEEE. Written as DNA, the CDR3 is TGTGCCAGCAGCCTTCGGAGGGACAAAAATAACTATGGCTACACCTTC. It specifies CASSLRRDKNNYGYTF.

This clonotype occurred many times. The V gene is TRBV6-2 or TRBV6-3, the J gene TRBJ2-3; no reliable D call. V was clipped by 11 bases and J by 4 bases, with 19 bases between them. The CDR3 consists of 14 residues. Germline CDR1 reads MNHEY; CDR2 reads SVGEGT. Here the CDR3 DNA reads TGTGCCGCCGCACCGGCGTCAGCCCCAGATACGCAGTATTTT. Translated: CAAAPASAPDTQYF.

The rearrangement links TRBV20-1 to TRBJ1-5; D ambiguous. Trimming cost V 6 bases and J 1 base, with 7 bases left between them. The CDR3 length is 12 residues. Germline CDR1 reads DFQATT; CDR2 reads SNEGSKA (reference sequence). CDR3 DNA sequence: TGCAGTGCCAAGGAGAGCAATCAGCCCCAGCATTTT. It is translated as CSAKESNQPQHF.

The V call is TRBV20-1, the J call TRBJ2-6; D gene ambiguous. This CDR3 is built from 17 residues. CDR1 DFQATT and CDR2 SNEGSKA come from the germline V gene (reference sequence). V was cut by 6 bases and J by 3 bases, with 21 bases left in between. The CDR3 loop is CSATSDIVWGGANVLTF. Written as DNA, the CDR3 is TGCAGTGCCACCTCCGACATAGTCTGGGGTGGGGCCAACGTCCTGACTTTC.

There are many counts of this clonotype. The genes are TRBV5-1 and TRBJ2-1; D remains ambiguous. The CDR3 totals 16 residues. Germline V gene sequence: CDR1 SGHRS, CDR2 YFSETQ. The ends were cut back, 0 bases at V and 0 bases at J, with 10 bases in the middle. Here the CDR3 DNA reads TGCGCCAGCAGCTTGGCGGGTCCCTCCTCCTACAATGAGCAGTTCTTC. Its translation: CASSLAGPSSYNEQFF.

This clonotype has a count of ten or more. CDR3 in amino acids: CSAWRPPPSGSAEAFF. The CDR3 bases are TGCAGTGCTTGGCGGCCTCCCCCGTCAGGGAGCGCTGAAGCTTTCTTT. The V gene is TRBV20-1, the J gene TRBJ1-1, with D maybe TRBD1 (5 bases). This CDR3 spans 16 amino acids. Germline V CDR1 and CDR2: DFQATT, SNEGSKA (reference sequence). V lost 5 bases and J 6 bases, leaving 25 bases between the germline ends.